Shown below are 23 T cell receptor beta chains from a single sample sequenced in a study of human T cells and chemical hapten exposure. This sample's time point: pre-sensitization, week 0. The treatment was: therapeutic diphenylcyclopropenone sensitization with weekly scalp DPC. TCRdb reanalysed the RACE reads using MiXCR and keeps one entry per CDR3 protein. Among a few hundred thousand distinct CDR3 sequences listed, approximately 7.5% were seen once. The material sequenced was whole blood, taken in connection with sensitization to the hapten diphenylcyclopropenone (DPC). Every receptor here comes from a man aged 18 to 29 with alopecia areata. Some clones in this sample may be carry-over from other donors' samples.

The table lists this clonotype with a few counts. The chain is built from TRBV7-8 and TRBJ1-1; tentatively, D is TRBD1 (5 bases). Germline CDR1 is SGHVS and CDR2 is FQNEAQ. The CDR3 is 17 residues long. The V gene lost 2 bases and the J gene lost 2 bases, with 18 bases spanning the gap. CDR3 protein: CASSLYFSGGGNTEAFF. The DNA of the CDR3 is TGTGCCAGCAGCTTATATTTTTCGGGGGGTGGTAACACTGAAGCTTTCTTT.

This clonotype was seen more than once but under ten times. J is TRBJ2-3 and V is TRBV9; 7 nucleotides line up with TRBD2. Trimming removed 3 bases from V and 3 bases from J; junction bases left unmatched: 10. Germline CDR1 reads SGDLS; CDR2 reads YYNGEE. This CDR3 spans 16 amino acids. CDR3 sequence (DNA): TGTGCCAGCAGCGGATCTCTCGGGAGGTGGACAGATACGCAGTATTTT. Translating gives CASSGSLGRWTDTQYF.

The CDR3 loop is CASSYPRTPSETQYF. CDR3 sequence (DNA): TGTGCCAGCAGCTACCCAAGGACACCTTCGGAGACCCAGTACTTC. V gene TRBV5-6 combines with J gene TRBJ2-5, with a tentative D call TRBD1 (5 bases). CDR3 length equals 15 residues. With 3 bases removed from V and 5 bases from J, the gap between germline ends came to 17 bases. Germline CDR1 is SGHDT and CDR2 is YYEEEE.

This clonotype was recorded at least ten times. J is TRBJ2-1 and V is TRBV10-3, with 8 bases lining up with TRBD2. This CDR3 is 16 amino acids long. V gave up 4 bases and J gave up 8 bases; unmatched junction bases: 13. Germline CDR1 is ENHRY and CDR2 is SYGVKD. The DNA of the CDR3 is TGTGCCATCAGTGGTCCCCTAGCGGGCGCCAGCGATGAGCAGTTCTTC. It yields the protein CAISGPLAGASDEQFF.

In its sample, this clonotype was seen many times. The chain carries TRBV9 and TRBJ1-4; D not certain. This CDR3 region has 14 residues. With 2 bases removed from V and 6 bases from J, the gap between germline ends came to 11 bases. The germline V gene encodes CDR1 SGDLS and CDR2 YYNGEE. Here the CDR3 DNA reads TGTGCCAGCAGCGTCGACTACCCGGATGAAAAACTGTTTTTT. Its translation is CASSVDYPDEKLFF. Full variable domain (rest looked up from reference TRBV9 and TRBJ1-4): DSGVTQTPKHLITATGQRVTLRCSPRSGDLSVYWYQQSLDQGLQFLIQYYNGEERAKGNILERFSAQQFPDLHSELNLSSLELGDSALYFCASSVDYPDEKLFFGSGTQLSVL.

This clonotype was observed many times. The chain carries TRBV7-2 and TRBJ2-3; 7 positions match TRBD2. From germline, CDR1 is SGHTA and CDR2 FQGNSA. The CDR3 is made up of 14 amino acids. J was trimmed by 6 bases and V by 5 bases; bases with no gene match: 8. The CDR3 protein is CASSPRLAADTQYF. In DNA, the CDR3 is TGTGCCAGCAGCCCTCGACTAGCTGCCGATACGCAGTATTTT.

V usage is TRBV6-1 and J usage is TRBJ2-1; 8 positions match TRBD2. The CDR3 is 12 residues long. The germline V gene has CDR1 MNHNS and CDR2 SASEGT. V lost 3 bases and J lost 10; bases outside the gene matches: 2. The DNA for the CDR3 is TGTGCCAGCAGTGAGACTAGCGCGGAGCAGTTCTTC. Translated: CASSETSAEQFF.

The rearrangement links TRBV10-3 to TRBJ1-5; the D gene is possibly TRBD1 (5 bases). Germline loops: CDR1 ENHRY, CDR2 SYGVKD. The V gene lost 6 bases and the J gene lost 5 bases, with 8 bases spanning the gap. The CDR3 is 12 residues long. This CDR3 reads CAISPRDQPQHF. The CDR3 bases are TGTGCCATCAGCCCCAGGGATCAGCCCCAGCATTTT.

This clonotype has more than one count but fewer than ten. V gene TRBV20-1 combines with J gene TRBJ1-2; D perhaps matches TRBD1 (5 bases). Trimming took 1 base from V and 3 from J, leaving 24 bases between them. From germline, CDR1 is DFQATT and CDR2 SNEGSKA (reference sequence). There are 18 residues in the CDR3. The CDR3 region is CSARGQNVGPQGDYGYTF. The CDR3 DNA sequence: TGCAGTGCTAGAGGTCAAAACGTAGGACCTCAGGGCGACTATGGCTACACCTTC.

This clonotype has only a few counts. The V and J genes are TRBV2 and TRBJ1-2, with D hard to call. The length of the CDR3 is 13 residues. Germline V lookup: CDR1 SNHLY, CDR2 FYNNEI. V was shortened by 3 bases and J by 5 bases, with 10 bases between the two germline ends. In nucleotides, the CDR3 is TGTGCCAGCAGTGAGGGCAGAACATATGGCTACACCTTC. Residues: CASSEGRTYGYTF.

This chain links TRBV6-5 with TRBJ1-3; 7 nucleotides align to TRBD1. V lost 5 bases, J lost 6 bases, and 7 bases stayed unmatched. Germline V gene lookup returns CDR1 MNHEY and CDR2 SVGAGI. This CDR3 is built from 14 residues. Written as DNA, the CDR3 is TGTGCCAGCAGTGCCCGGGACAGCCAAAACACCATATATTTT. This encodes CASSARDSQNTIYF.

The chain employs TRBV7-2 and TRBJ1-5; 8 positions agree with TRBD1. The germline gives CDR1 SGHTA, CDR2 FQGNSA. CDR3 length equals 16 residues. The V and J ends lost 4 bases and 4 bases, in that order; junction bases with no gene match: 9. CDR3: CASSWTGTGNNQPQHF. The CDR3 DNA is TGTGCCAGCAGCTGGACCGGGACAGGTAATAATCAGCCCCAGCATTTT.

This clonotype has more than one count but fewer than ten. This rearrangement joins TRBV7-8 to TRBJ1-6, with TRBD1 matching over 8 bases. J gave up 9 bases and V 2 bases, and 6 bases lay outside the gene matches. CDR3 length equals 15 residues. Germline CDR1 is SGHVS and CDR2 is FQNEAQ. CDR3 nucleotides: TGTGCCAGCAGCTTACCGTCAGGGGGCTCTTCACCCCTCCACTTT. This codes for CASSLPSGGSSPLHF.

This clonotype was seen a handful of times. The chain links TRBV20-1 to TRBJ2-7; 7 bases match TRBD1. There are 15 residues in the CDR3. Germline V gene sequence: CDR1 DFQATT, CDR2 SNEGSKA (reference sequence). V dropped 2 bases and J dropped 2; count of bases not matched to a gene: 9. CDR3 DNA sequence: TGCAGTGCTAGAAAAATGGGACAGCTAACCTACGAGCAGTACTTC. Translation gives CSARKMGQLTYEQYF.

This clonotype has just a few counts. CDR3 amino acids: CASSFRADSALHF. The CDR3 DNA reads as TGTGCCAGCAGCTTCCGGGCCGATTCGGCCCTCCACTTT. The rearrangement uses TRBV12-3 or TRBV12-4 and TRBJ1-6, with D unresolved. CDR3 length: 13 residues. Trimming left V 6 bases short and J 14 bases short, with 17 bases between.

The table lists this clonotype with a few counts. The gene calls are TRBV3-1 and TRBJ1-1, with D maybe TRBD1 (5 bases). The germline gives CDR1 LGHDT, CDR2 YNNKEL (reference sequence). Trimming cost V 7 bases and J 2 bases, with 11 bases left between them. The CDR3 consists of 13 residues. The CDR3 DNA follows: TGTGCCAGCACCCAGGGTCGCAACACTGAAGCTTTCTTT. Translating it yields CASTQGRNTEAFF.

This clonotype turned up a few times. V is TRBV5-1 and J is TRBJ2-5; D gene unclear. CDR1 is SGHRS and CDR2 is YFSETQ in the germline V gene. There are 15 residues in the CDR3. V shed 0 bases and J shed 5 bases, with 14 bases lying between them. In DNA, the CDR3 is TGCGCCAGCAGCTTGGATGGATTCTCAGCGGAGACCCAGTACTTC. Translation gives CASSLDGFSAETQYF.

There are a few counts of this clonotype. This rearrangement joins TRBV5-5 to TRBJ2-5; weak D call: TRBD2 (5 bases). Germline V gene lookup returns CDR1 SGHKS and CDR2 YYEKEE (reference sequence). V lost 3 bases to trimming and J lost 3 bases, with 9 bases between them. The CDR3 loop spans 13 amino acids. CDR3 sequence: CASSSPEEETQYF. The CDR3 DNA reads TGTGCCAGCAGCTCTCCGGAGGAAGAGACCCAGTACTTC. The variable domain in full, with the rest retrieved from reference TRBV5-5 and TRBJ2-5, is DAGVTQSPTHLIKTRGQQVTLRCSPISGHKSVSWYQQVLGQGPQFIFQYYEKEERGRGNFPDRFSARQFPNYSSELNVNALLLGDSALYLCASSSPEEETQYFGPGTRLLVL.

This clonotype was detected ten times or more. The V call is TRBV6-2 or TRBV6-3, the J call TRBJ2-1; possibly TRBD1 for D (6 bases). Per the germline V gene, CDR1 is MNHEY and CDR2 is SVGEGT. This CDR3 has 12 residues. V was clipped by 6 bases and J by 9 bases, with 12 bases between them. CDR3 in amino acids: CASSLGRGEQFF. CDR3 nucleotide sequence: TGTGCCAGCAGCCTCGGCAGGGGTGAGCAGTTCTTC.

The J gene is TRBJ2-5, the V gene TRBV6-2 or TRBV6-3; 8 bases are a match to TRBD2. Trimming at V came to 2 bases and at J to 5 bases, leaving 10 bases not matched to a gene. CDR1 MNHEY and CDR2 SVGEGT come from the germline V gene. The CDR3 extends over 16 amino acids. CDR3 DNA: TGTGCCAGCAGTTACCCCTCCGGGGGGGCCTGGGAGACCCAGTACTTC. Translating it yields CASSYPSGGAWETQYF.

V usage is TRBV7-9 and J usage is TRBJ1-1; TRBD1 aligns across 9 bases. Trimming cost V 11 bases and J 5 bases; bases outside gene matches: 9. The germline V gene has CDR1 SEHNR and CDR2 FQNEAQ (reference sequence). This CDR3 comprises 13 residues. CDR3 in amino acids: CAESGTGRTEAFF. CDR3 in DNA: TGTGCCGAATCCGGGACAGGGCGAACTGAAGCTTTCTTT.

This clonotype was found many times. The genes are TRBV20-1 and TRBJ1-4; D call uncertain. This CDR3 is 14 amino acids long. Germline V gives CDR1 DFQATT, CDR2 SNEGSKA (reference sequence). The germline V and J ends were trimmed by 3 bases and 8 bases, with 16 bases remaining between them. As DNA, the CDR3 is TGCAGTGCTAGGGCGGGCATCCTTAGGGAAAAACTGTTTTTT. Its protein product is CSARAGILREKLFF.

This clonotype showed up just a few times. The chain combines TRBV6-2 or TRBV6-3 with TRBJ1-1, with 9 bases aligning to TRBD1. Trimming at V came to 5 bases and at J to 0 bases, leaving 4 bases not matched to a gene. Germline V gene lookup returns CDR1 MNHEY and CDR2 SVGEGT. This CDR3 comprises 15 residues. The CDR3 reads CASSNRDRVNTEAFF. The DNA for the CDR3 is TGTGCCAGCAGTAATAGGGACAGGGTGAACACTGAAGCTTTCTTT.